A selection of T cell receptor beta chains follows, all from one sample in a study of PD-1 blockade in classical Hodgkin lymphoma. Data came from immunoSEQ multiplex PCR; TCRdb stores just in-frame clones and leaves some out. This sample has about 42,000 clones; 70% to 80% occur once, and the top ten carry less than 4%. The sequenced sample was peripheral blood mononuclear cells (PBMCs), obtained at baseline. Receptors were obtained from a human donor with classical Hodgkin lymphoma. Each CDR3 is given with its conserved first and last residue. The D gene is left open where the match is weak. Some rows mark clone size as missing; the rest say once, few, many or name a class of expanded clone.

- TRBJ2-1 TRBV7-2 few CASSSSLSGGRYNEQFF TGTGCCAGCAGCTCGTCGCTTAGCGGAGGCCGATACAATGAGCAGTTCTTC
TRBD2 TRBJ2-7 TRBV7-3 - CASSLKVLGGARPYEQYF TGTGCCAGCAGCTTAAAGGTCCTGGGAGGGGCAAGGCCCTACGAGCAGTACTTC
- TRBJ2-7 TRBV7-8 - CASSSRAPTQGLSYEQYF TGTGCCAGCAGCTCTAGGGCCCCCACACAGGGCCTCTCCTACGAGCAGTACTTC
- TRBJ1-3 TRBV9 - CASSVAGETGNTIYF TGTGCCAGCAGCGTAGCGGGGGAGACTGGAAACACCATATATTTT
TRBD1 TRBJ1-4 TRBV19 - CASSTGTGGGEKLFF TGTGCCAGTAGTACGGGGACAGGGGGAGGTGAAAAACTGTTTTTT
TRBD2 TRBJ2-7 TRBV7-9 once CASSSYSGRAYEQYF TGTGCCAGCAGCTCTTATAGCGGGAGGGCGTACGAGCAGTACTTC
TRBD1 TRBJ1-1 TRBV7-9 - CASSPRTGGEDTEAFF TGTGCCAGCAGCCCTCGGACAGGGGGAGAGGACACTGAAGCTTTCTTT
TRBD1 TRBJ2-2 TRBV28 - CASSLTGADTGELFF TGTGCCAGCAGCTTAACAGGGGCGGACACCGGGGAGCTGTTTTTT
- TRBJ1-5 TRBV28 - CASSSFLLNQPQHF TGTGCCAGCAGTTCTTTTCTGCTCAATCAGCCCCAGCATTTT
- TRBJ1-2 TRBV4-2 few CASSQDRGVGSYGYTF TGTGCCAGCAGCCAAGATCGGGGAGTAGGTTCCTATGGCTACACCTTC
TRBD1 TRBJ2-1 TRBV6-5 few CASSYSQGTPYNEQFF TGTGCCAGCAGTTACTCACAGGGGACGCCCTACAATGAGCAGTTCTTC
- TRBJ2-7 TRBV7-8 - CASINPDNYEQYF TGTGCCAGCATCAATCCGGACAACTACGAGCAGTACTTC
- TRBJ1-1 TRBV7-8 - CASSLELTNTEAFF TGTGCCAGCAGCTTAGAACTTACGAACACTGAAGCTTTCTTT
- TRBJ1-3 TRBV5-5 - CASSWDPGNTIYF TGTGCCAGCAGCTGGGACCCTGGAAACACCATATATTTT
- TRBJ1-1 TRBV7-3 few CASSFKGPPTEAFF TGTGCCAGCAGCTTTAAGGGCCCCCCCACTGAAGCTTTCTTT
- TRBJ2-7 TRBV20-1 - CSASGLHEQYF TGCAGTGCTAGTGGGCTACACGAGCAGTACTTC
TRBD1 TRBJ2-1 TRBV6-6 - CASSPQDRGRNEQFF TGTGCCAGCAGTCCACAGGACAGGGGGCGGAATGAGCAGTTCTTC
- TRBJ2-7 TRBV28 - CASHASGTSYEQYF TGTGCCTCCCATGCAAGCGGGACATCCTACGAGCAGTACTTC
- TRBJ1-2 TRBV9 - CASSVQGKEGYTF TGTGCCAGCAGCGTACAGGGAAAAGAAGGCTACACCTTC
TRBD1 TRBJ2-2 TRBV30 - CAWMTGTGGTGELFF TGTGCCTGGATGACCGGGACAGGGGGCACCGGGGAGCTGTTTTTT